A selection of T cell receptor beta chains follows, all from one sample in a study of T cells after posttransplantation cyclophosphamide. The repertoire was sequenced with immunoSEQ multiplex PCR; TCRdb's copy has only in-frame clones and lacks some. The sample has tens of thousands of clones; more than 70% are singletons. The material sequenced was PBMCs. The receptors originated from a woman aged 60-75 years with a blood cancer, CMV-positive, and with a related stem cell donor. Both conserved end residues are part of each CDR3.

TRBV20-1	TRBJ2-1	CSANLYNEQFF
TRBV7-9	TRBJ2-1	CASSHSGRAFGEQFF
TRBV4-1	TRBJ2-1	CASSPGLRNEQFF
TRBV7-6	TRBJ2-3	CASSSRYSGSDTQYF
TRBV29-1	TRBJ1-6	CSVTSGTADSPLHF
TRBV15	TRBJ1-5	CATSKFFEAGQPQHF
TRBV7-8	TRBJ1-1	CASSLDRARAEAFF
TRBV27	TRBJ1-5	CASSFRYSNQPQHF
TRBV5-4	TRBJ2-2	CASSLGLAQNTGELFF
TRBV6-6	TRBJ1-1	CASSHGTGGTEAFF
TRBV20-1	TRBJ1-4	CSASREAKLFF
TRBV5-1	TRBJ2-2	CASSIASSGTGELFF
TRBV9	TRBJ2-3	CASSVEGRGTDTQYF
TRBV7-2	TRBJ2-7	CASSLGGTVTYEQYF
TRBV28	TRBJ2-1	CASSSRGLQGPTLYNEQFF
TRBV5-4	TRBJ1-1	CASSLGRDDPEAFF
TRBV7-8	TRBJ2-5	CASSPDRDETQYF
TRBV5-6	TRBJ1-1	CASSLIGDTEAFF
TRBV19	TRBJ1-5	CASSEGTGGSQPQHF
TRBV23-1	TRBJ2-7	CASSGTKGPYEQYF
TRBV7-8	TRBJ2-7	CASSPGLAGPYEQYF
TRBV6-1	TRBJ2-7	CAIMLAGVYEQYF
TRBV19	TRBJ1-2	CASSRSAGGVRTKRGYTF
TRBV5-4	TRBJ1-2	CASSDRNYGYTF
TRBV4-1	TRBJ1-5	CASSPRAGEGLNQPQHF
TRBV6-5	TRBJ2-5	CASSVERQETQYF
TRBV29-1	TRBJ1-1	CSVDSRGRNTEAFF
TRBV18	TRBJ1-5	CASSREKGNQPQHF
TRBV5-1	TRBJ2-5	CASSPGLAGGQETQYF
TRBV30	TRBJ2-7	CAWSVLAGAFSEQYF
TRBV10-3	TRBJ2-1	CAISDPGLATRNEQFF
TRBV7-3	TRBJ2-1	CASSLIGGRGDYNEQFF
TRBV29-1	TRBJ1-4	CSVGGAGNEKLFF
TRBV5-6	TRBJ2-1	CASSLAGQVVNEQFF
TRBV9	TRBJ2-5	CASSAGEREWEKTQYF
TRBV29-1	TRBJ2-1	CSVEGLAGVYEQFF
TRBV30	TRBJ1-1	CAWGWQGEAFF
TRBV10-2	TRBJ1-3	CASRPGTGGRNTIYF
TRBV5-1	TRBJ2-2	CASSSLAGVPGELFF
TRBV6-5	TRBJ2-1	CASRGRGNEQFF
TRBV5-1	TRBJ2-3	CASSFGQNTDTQYF
TRBV19	TRBJ2-1	CASSQGLAGAYEQFF
TRBV5-1	TRBJ1-2	CASSPGQSYGYTF
TRBV5-5	TRBJ2-7	CASSGQGGSYEQYF
TRBV10-3	TRBJ1-3	CAISDSGSGNTIYF
TRBV11-2	TRBJ2-3	CASSLVFPLLAGGSDTQYF
TRBV7-9	TRBJ1-1	CASILRQGTEAFF
TRBV6-5	TRBJ1-1	CASSYSSVGTGTEAFF
TRBV29-1	TRBJ1-2	CSVMWGDYGYTF
TRBV18	TRBJ1-1	CASLPFGQGAGTEAFF
TRBV7-2	TRBJ2-7	CASSTGAYEQYF
TRBV11-2	TRBJ1-1	CASSSGGTGSEAFF
TRBV9	TRBJ2-7	CASSVTPGSYEQYF
TRBV10-3	TRBJ2-4	CAAQDKAKNIQYF
TRBV20-1	TRBJ1-2	CSARLTGGYTF
TRBV5-4	TRBJ2-1	CASSLGSGGYNEQFF
TRBV30	TRBJ1-2	CAWERIRGGYTF